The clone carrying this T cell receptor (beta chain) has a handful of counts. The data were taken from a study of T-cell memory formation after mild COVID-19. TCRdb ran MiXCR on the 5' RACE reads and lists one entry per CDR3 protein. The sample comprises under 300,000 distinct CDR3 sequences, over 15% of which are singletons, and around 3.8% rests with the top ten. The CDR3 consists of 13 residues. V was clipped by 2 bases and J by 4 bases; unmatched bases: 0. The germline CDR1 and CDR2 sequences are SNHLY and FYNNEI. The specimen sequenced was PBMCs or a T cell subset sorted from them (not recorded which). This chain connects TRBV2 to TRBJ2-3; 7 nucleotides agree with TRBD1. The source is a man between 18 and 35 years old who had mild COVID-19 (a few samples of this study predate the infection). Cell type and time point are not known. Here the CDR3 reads CASSEQGADTQYF. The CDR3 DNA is TGTGCCAGCAGTGAACAGGGGGCAGATACGCAGTATTTT.